This T cell receptor (beta chain) was profiled in a study of blood T cell repertoires in COVID-19. About the research overall: T cells, B-cell-depleted T cells, or PBMCs provided the cDNA or gDNA that served as material.

Recruitment covered under 25 US areas and drew participants whose ages spanned roughly 18 to 89 years. Cohorts were assigned according to the clinical history that participants reported. Two negative PCRs, clearance, or symptom resolution characterized the recovered Cohort 3 donors. Sequencing was performed with immunoSEQ multiplex PCR; in TCRdb, only in-frame clones are kept and a portion is missing. Counted here are 95,000 to 150,000 clones, less than 90% occurring once; the ten biggest clones make up under 5%. The sequence came from a woman in her thirties who had recovered from COVID-19. Sequencing used PBMCs or T cells enriched from blood (not recorded which).

CDR3 nucleotides: TGCGCCAGCAGCCAAGTCGGGGAATTGGAGACCCAGTACTTC. It encodes CASSQVGELETQYF. This chain links TRBV4-3 with TRBJ2-5, with D perhaps TRBD2 (5 bases). This CDR3 has 14 residues. V was trimmed by 1 base and J by 5 bases, leaving 11 bases between them. CDR1 is LGHNA and CDR2 is YSLEER in the germline V gene.